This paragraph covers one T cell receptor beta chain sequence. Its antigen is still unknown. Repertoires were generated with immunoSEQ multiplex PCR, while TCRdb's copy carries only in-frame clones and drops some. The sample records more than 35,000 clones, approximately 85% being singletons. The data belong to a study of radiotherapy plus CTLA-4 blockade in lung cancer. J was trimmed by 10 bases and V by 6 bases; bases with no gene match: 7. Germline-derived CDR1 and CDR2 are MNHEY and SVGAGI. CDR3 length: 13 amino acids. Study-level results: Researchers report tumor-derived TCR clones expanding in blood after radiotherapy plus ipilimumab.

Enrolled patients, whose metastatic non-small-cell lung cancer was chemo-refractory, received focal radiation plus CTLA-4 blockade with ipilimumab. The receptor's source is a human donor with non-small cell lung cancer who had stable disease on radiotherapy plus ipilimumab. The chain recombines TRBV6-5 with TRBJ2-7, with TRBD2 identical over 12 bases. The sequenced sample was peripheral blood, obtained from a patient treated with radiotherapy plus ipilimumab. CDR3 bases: TGTGCCAGCAGCCCCGGACTAGCGGGATCTCAGTACTTC. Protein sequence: CASSPGLAGSQYF.